What follows are 5 T cell receptor beta chains derived from one specimen sequenced in a study of regulatory T cells in long-lasting Graves disease (dated by TCRdb to the early 2020s). This specimen's time point label, per the study, means: persistent/refractory GD, antithyroid drugs over 5 years with positive TRAb. For both TCR sequencing and RNA sequencing, RNA was extracted from PBMCs using TRIzol. The protocol used for the library was multiplex PCR. Sequencing used an Illumina HiSeq 4000. To build TCR beta libraries, CDR3 regions were amplified by Arm-PCR using iRepertoire HTBI primers. In TCRdb, the public reads were trimmed at Q25 with fastp and aligned with MiXCR, with productive beta chains retained. Here each entry gathers all rows of one CDR3 protein and keeps the most common genes and DNA. The sample records about 470,000 distinct CDR3 sequences, around 21% of which are singletons. Clones ranked in the top ten supply approximately 7.8% of the sample.

This specimen consisted of peripheral blood mononuclear cells (PBMCs), obtained when the disease was refractory, from a patient treated with antithyroid drugs. The receptors were sampled from a female donor with Graves disease.

The sample holds many counts of this clonotype. This chain uses TRBV2 with TRBJ1-4; D ambiguous. V gave up 6 bases and J gave up 6 bases, with 20 bases separating them. There are 16 residues in the CDR3. Looked up from germline, CDR1 is SNHLY and CDR2 is FYNNEI. In DNA form, the CDR3 reads TGTGCCAGCAGCCGCGAAGGGCTTACGTGGGATGAAAAACTGTTTTTT. Translation gives CASSREGLTWDEKLFF.

V usage is TRBV6-2 or TRBV6-3 and J usage is TRBJ2-1; 13 nucleotides align to TRBD2. The trim removed 7 bases at V and 3 bases at J, leaving 12 bases unmatched. CDR3 length: 18 residues. Germline assignment: CDR1 MNHEY and CDR2 SVGEGT. DNA for the CDR3: TGTGCCAGCACCCGGACTAGCGGGAGTCTTACTTTCTACAATGAGCAGTTCTTC. Amino acid sequence: CASTRTSGSLTFYNEQFF.

The CDR3 sequence: CSANRQGYGEQYF. Written as DNA, the CDR3 is TGCAGTGCAAATAGACAGGGTTACGGCGAGCAGTACTTC. V usage is TRBV20-1 and J usage is TRBJ2-7, with TRBD1 matching 7 bases. There are 13 residues in the CDR3. Germline V gene data show CDR1 as DFQATT and CDR2 as SNEGSKA (reference sequence). Trimming removed 6 bases from V and 6 bases from J; junction bases left unmatched: 11.

This sequence joins TRBV27 and TRBJ2-2; 8 positions match TRBD1. This CDR3 spans 15 amino acids. J gave up 5 bases and V 5 bases, and 7 bases lay outside the gene matches. Germline-derived CDR1 and CDR2 are MNHEY and SMNVEV (reference sequence). The CDR3 spells CASSPQQGGTGELFF. The CDR3 nucleotides read TGTGCCAGCAGTCCCCAACAGGGGGGAACCGGGGAGCTGTTTTTT.

V gene TRBV5-1 combines with J gene TRBJ1-4, with D unresolved. Germline CDR1 reads SGHRS; CDR2 reads YFSETQ. V was trimmed by 4 bases and J by 13 bases, leaving 23 bases between them. The CDR3 is made up of 15 amino acids. Written as DNA, the CDR3 is TGCGCCAGCAGCCAGCGGACCGCGGCGTCCGGAGGACTGTTTTTT. This encodes CASSQRTAASGGLFF.